The entry that follows covers one T cell receptor beta chain sequence. This sample was taken from a study of blood T cell repertoires in COVID-19. Study background: COVID-19 samples collected from the United States, Italy and Spain covered acute and convalescent phases. T cells, B-cell-depleted T cells, or PBMCs provided the cDNA or gDNA that served as material.

This CDR3 has 14 residues. Germline assignment: CDR1 SNHLY and CDR2 FYNNEI. The V end was cut by 7 bases, the J end by 0 bases, with 13 bases between. Authors' processing steps: Amplification of reference gene primers was used by the study to estimate nucleated cell counts. Using immunoSEQ multiplex PCR, the repertoire was profiled, and TCRdb retains in-frame clones only, with some absent. The V and J calls and clone size come from that table; D and trimming were worked out from the DNA. Altogether 110,000 or so clones are present, about 85% being singletons, with the ten largest covering about 6.1%.

The receptor comes from a woman between 55 and 75 years old with COVID-19, enrolled during active disease. The chain links TRBV2 to TRBJ2-7; TRBD2 might be the D (5 bases). Sequencing used peripheral blood. This CDR3 is CASTPGINSYEQYF. In DNA, the CDR3 is TGTGCCAGCACCCCGGGGATAAACTCCTACGAGCAGTACTTC. The full variable domain, completed using reference TRBV2 and TRBJ2-7, is EPEVTQTPSHQVTQMGQEVILRCVPISNHLYFYWYRQILGQKVEFLVSFYNNEISEKSEIFDDQFSVERPDGSNFTLKIRSTKLEDSAMYFCASTPGINSYEQYFGPGTRLTVT.